The 24 T cell receptor beta chains in this list originate from one sample, sequenced in a study of response to subunit inactivated influenza vaccine. TCRdb processed the RT-PCR reads anew with MiXCR; each CDR3 protein has one entry. Of about 500,000 distinct CDR3 sequences detected, approximately 15% appear once; the ten largest clones hold roughly 3%. The sequencing used CD4+ T cells sorted from PBMCs, collected about 23 months after vaccination. All receptors derive from a man aged 45 to 70 who received an inactivated influenza vaccine.

This clonotype was counted only a few times. V usage is TRBV18 and J usage is TRBJ2-7; TRBD1 matches 7 bases. V was pared by 3 bases and J by 4 bases, with 6 bases of the junction left unmatched. The CDR3 loop spans 14 amino acids. Germline V gives CDR1 KGHSH, CDR2 LQKENI. DNA of the CDR3: TGTGCCAGCTCACCGCTAGGGACAGCTTACGAGCAGTACTTC. Its protein product is CASSPLGTAYEQYF. The complete variable domain, with remaining parts taken from reference TRBV18 and TRBJ2-7, reads NAGVMQNPRHLVRRRGQEARLRCSPMKGHSHVYWYRQLPEEGLKFMVYLQKENIIDESGMPKERFSAEFPKEGPSILRIQQVVRGDSAAYFCASSPLGTAYEQYFGPGTRLTVT.

This clonotype was counted a few times. DNA of the CDR3: TGCGCCAGCAGCCGAACCGGGACAGGTAACAATGAGCAGTTCTTC. It encodes CASSRTGTGNNEQFF. This rearrangement joins TRBV4-3 to TRBJ2-1; 8 bases agree with TRBD1. V was clipped by 4 bases and J by 5 bases; unmatched bases: 7. CDR3 length equals 15 residues. CDR1 and CDR2 from the germline V gene are LGHNA and YSLEER.

This chain links TRBV12-5 with TRBJ1-1, with 7 bases that match TRBD1. The junction had 14 bases not matched to a gene; V was cut back by 6 bases and J by 4 bases. This CDR3 has 16 residues. Germline CDR1 reads LGHNT; CDR2 reads FRNRAP. The chain's CDR3 is CASGGDRVRPSTEAFF. In DNA form, the CDR3 reads TGTGCTAGTGGGGGAGACAGGGTCAGGCCCAGCACTGAAGCTTTCTTT. The full variable domain, completed using reference TRBV12-5 and TRBJ1-1, is DARVTQTPRHKVTEMGQEVTMRCQPILGHNTVFWYRQTMMQGLELLAYFRNRAPLDDSGMPKDRFSAEMPDATLATLKIQPSEPRDSAVYFCASGGDRVRPSTEAFFGQGTRLTVV.

This clonotype occurred many times. This chain connects TRBV3-1 to TRBJ1-1; D remains unclear. V was pared by 2 bases and J by 1 base, with 5 bases between. CDR1 and CDR2 (germline): LGHDT, YNNKEL (reference sequence). This CDR3 has 13 residues. In DNA, the CDR3 is TGTGCCAGCAGCCAACAAGAGAACACTGAAGCTTTCTTT. This encodes CASSQQENTEAFF. The full variable domain, its missing parts supplied by reference TRBV3-1 and TRBJ1-1, is DTAVSQTPKYLVTQMGNDKSIKCEQNLGHDTMYWYKQDSKKFLKIMFSYNNKELIINETVPNRFSPKSPDKAHLNLHINSLELGDSAVYFCASSQQENTEAFFGQGTRLTVV.

The gene calls are TRBV10-3 and TRBJ2-1, with D perhaps matching TRBD2 (6 bases). This CDR3 region has 13 residues. V was cut by 6 bases and J by 6 bases, with 12 bases left in between. CDR1 is ENHRY and CDR2 is SYGVKD in the germline V gene. CDR3 residues: CAIREGLLNEQFF. DNA for the CDR3: TGTGCCATCAGAGAGGGACTTCTCAATGAGCAGTTCTTC.

This clonotype was counted only a few times. The rearrangement uses TRBV10-2 and TRBJ2-5, with 8 nucleotides matching TRBD2. J gave up 5 bases and V 4 bases, and 9 bases lay outside the gene matches. This CDR3 is built from 15 residues. Germline CDR1 reads WSHSY; CDR2 reads SAAADI. CDR3 amino acids: CASSASHGGGETQYF. The CDR3 bases are TGCGCCAGCAGTGCGTCTCACGGGGGGGGTGAGACCCAGTACTTC.

V usage is TRBV5-1 and J usage is TRBJ2-1; D is possibly TRBD1 or TRBD2 (6 bases each). The CDR3 is 14 amino acids. CDR1 is SGHRS and CDR2 is YFSETQ in the germline V gene. V lost 6 bases and J 8 bases, leaving 18 bases between the germline ends. The CDR3: CASNPRSGADEQFF. CDR3 nucleotides: TGCGCCAGCAACCCCCGATCGGGGGCGGATGAGCAGTTCTTC. Full variable domain (missing parts from reference TRBV5-1 and TRBJ2-1): KAGVTQTPRYLIKTRGQQVTLSCSPISGHRSVSWYQQTPGQGLQFLFEYFSETQRNKGNFPGRFSGRQFSNSRSEMNVSTLELGDSALYLCASNPRSGADEQFFGPGTRLTVL.

This clonotype showed up just a few times. The chain joins TRBV12-3 or TRBV12-4 to TRBJ1-5; 7 positions agree with TRBD1. The CDR3 has 13 residues. With V trimmed by 5 bases and J by 5 bases, 3 bases remained unmatched. The CDR3 here is CASSTGDHQPQHF. Written as DNA, the CDR3 is TGTGCCAGCAGTACAGGGGACCATCAGCCCCAGCATTTT.

This clonotype showed up many times. The chain couples TRBV7-2 to TRBJ2-3, with 7 nucleotides matching TRBD2. CDR1 and CDR2 (germline): SGHTA, FQGNSA. Trimming removed 5 bases from V and 2 bases from J; junction bases left unmatched: 4. This CDR3 is 14 amino acids long. The CDR3 region has the DNA TGTGCCAGCAGCCCCGGGGGGTACACAGATACGCAGTATTTT. Protein: CASSPGGYTDTQYF.

This clonotype appeared once. The rearrangement joins TRBV9 to TRBJ2-3; 8 nucleotides agree with TRBD2. The CDR3 spans 15 residues. The junction had 5 bases not matched to a gene; V was cut back by 3 bases and J by 2 bases. Germline V gene sequence: CDR1 SGDLS, CDR2 YYNGEE. CDR3 loop: CASSATSGYTDTQYF. The CDR3 nucleotides read TGTGCCAGCAGCGCCACTAGCGGCTACACAGATACGCAGTATTTT. Supplemented by reference TRBV9 and TRBJ2-3, the full variable domain reads DSGVTQTPKHLITATGQRVTLRCSPRSGDLSVYWYQQSLDQGLQFLIQYYNGEERAKGNILERFSAQQFPDLHSELNLSSLELGDSALYFCASSATSGYTDTQYFGPGTRLTVL.

This clonotype was found once. The rearrangement joins TRBV20-1 to TRBJ1-3; D gene ambiguous. The CDR3 is 14 amino acids. V lost 0 bases, J lost 6 bases, and 12 bases lay in between. Germline values: CDR1 DFQATT, CDR2 SNEGSKA (reference sequence). The CDR3 loop reads CSARDRPDINTIYF. CDR3 coding DNA: TGCAGTGCTAGAGATCGACCCGATATAAACACCATATATTTT.

A few counts support this clonotype. V usage is TRBV11-2 and J usage is TRBJ2-5; TRBD2 matches at 11 bases. CDR3 length: 15 residues. V lost 6 bases, J lost 2 bases, and 5 bases stayed unmatched. From germline, CDR1 is SGHAT and CDR2 FQNNGV. CDR3 region: CASRTGLAVQETQYF. CDR3 sequence (DNA): TGTGCCAGCAGGACGGGACTAGCGGTGCAAGAGACCCAGTACTTC.

This clonotype has only a few counts. The chain couples TRBV4-3 to TRBJ2-2, with D hard to call. The CDR3 spans 14 residues. Trimming left V 0 bases short and J 5 bases short, with 7 bases between. Per germline, CDR1 LGHNA and CDR2 YSLEER. CDR3 nucleotide sequence: TGCGCCAGCAGCCAAGACAAGGTTACCGGGGAGCTGTTTTTT. It encodes CASSQDKVTGELFF.

This clonotype turned up a few times. This chain uses TRBV6-1 with TRBJ2-7; D might be TRBD1 (6 bases). There are 14 residues in the CDR3. Germline values: CDR1 MNHNS, CDR2 SASEGT. Trimming shortened V by 6 bases and J by 0 bases, and 12 bases separated the two germline ends. The CDR3 spells CASRIDRISYEQYF. The CDR3 DNA reads as TGTGCCAGCAGAATAGACAGGATCTCCTACGAGCAGTACTTC.

This clonotype was seen only a few times. J is TRBJ1-6 and V is TRBV7-9; D ambiguous. Trimming removed 5 bases at V and 8 bases at J, with 10 bases between. The length of the CDR3 is 13 residues. In germline, CDR1 is SEHNR, CDR2 FQNEAQ (reference sequence). The CDR3 region is CASSPFVDSPLHF. The CDR3 coding sequence is TGTGCCAGCAGCCCGTTCGTAGATTCACCCCTCCACTTT.

There are a few counts of this clonotype. V usage is TRBV7-9 and J usage is TRBJ1-4; D is unresolved. V was pared by 4 bases and J by 2 bases, with 17 bases between. The CDR3 contains 17 residues. Germline-derived CDR1 and CDR2 are SEHNR and FQNEAQ (reference sequence). The CDR3 spells CASSSRTRGPTNEKLFF. CDR3 DNA: TGTGCCAGCAGCTCCCGGACCCGGGGTCCGACTAATGAAAAACTGTTTTTT.

The rearrangement uses TRBV5-1 and TRBJ1-1; 8 bases agree with TRBD1. The CDR3 length is 14 residues. CDR1 is SGHRS, CDR2 YFSETQ, per germline. V shed 3 bases, J shed 1 base, and the junction held 2 bases outside the gene matches. The CDR3: CASSWGQENTEAFF. In nucleotides, the CDR3 is TGCGCCAGCAGCTGGGGACAGGAGAACACTGAAGCTTTCTTT.

V gene TRBV9 combines with J gene TRBJ1-2, with TRBD1 identical over 8 bases. The CDR3 covers 15 residues. The trim removed 0 bases at V and 7 bases at J, leaving 8 bases unmatched. Germline CDR1 and CDR2: SGDLS and YYNGEE. This CDR3 reads CASSVAWTGRSGYTF. The CDR3 DNA reads TGTGCCAGCAGCGTAGCTTGGACAGGGAGGTCTGGCTACACCTTC.

The chain joins TRBV4-2 to TRBJ2-5; TRBD1 or TRBD2 may be the D gene (5 bases each). Trimming took 1 base from V and 7 from J, leaving 16 bases between them. Germline V gene lookup returns CDR1 LGHNA and CDR2 YNFKEQ. The CDR3 covers 15 residues. The chain's CDR3 is CASSQVVVVGGTQYF. DNA of the CDR3: TGTGCCAGCAGCCAAGTGGTAGTTGTTGGGGGGACCCAGTACTTC.

The genes are TRBV6-1 and TRBJ2-1; D may match TRBD1 or TRBD2 (5 bases each). CDR1 MNHNS and CDR2 SASEGT come from the germline V gene. The CDR3 sequence is 14 residues long. V gave up 5 bases and J gave up 7 bases, with 15 bases separating them. The CDR3 region is CASSPSGWGNEQFF. CDR3 nucleotides: TGTGCCAGCAGTCCTTCCGGCTGGGGGAATGAGCAGTTCTTC.

The gene calls are TRBV6-1 and TRBJ2-2, with 11 nucleotides matching TRBD1. CDR1 is MNHNS, CDR2 SASEGT, per germline. This CDR3 is built from 15 residues. Trimming removed 6 bases from V and 4 bases from J; junction bases left unmatched: 4. Written as DNA, the CDR3 is TGTGCCAGCAGACGGACAGGGGGCGGCACCGGGGAGCTGTTTTTT. This translates into CASRRTGGGTGELFF.

The chain combines TRBV30 with TRBJ2-1; no reliable D call. The CDR3 covers 13 residues. Trimming cost V 3 bases and J 7 bases, with 13 bases left between them. Germline lookup yields CDR1 GTSNPN and CDR2 SVGIG (reference sequence). In DNA, the CDR3 is TGTGCCTGGAGCGGCATGGGCAGGAATGAGCAGTTCTTC. It translates to CAWSGMGRNEQFF.

This clonotype was recorded a few times. V and J are TRBV2 and TRBJ2-3, with TRBD1 identical over 7 bases. This CDR3 has 13 amino acids. V trimming: 6 bases; J trimming: 2 bases; junction bases outside the gene matches: 2. Germline V lookup: CDR1 SNHLY, CDR2 FYNNEI. The CDR3 loop reads CASRQGITDTQYF. Written as DNA, the CDR3 is TGTGCCAGCAGACAGGGGATCACAGATACGCAGTATTTT.

This clonotype was picked up one time. The CDR3 spells CASSSTQDFSAGELFF. CDR3 DNA sequence: TGCGCCAGCAGCTCGACCCAGGACTTCTCGGCTGGGGAGCTGTTTTTT. The chain has TRBV5-1 and TRBJ2-2, with D tentatively TRBD2 (5 bases). Germline V gene lookup returns CDR1 SGHRS and CDR2 YFSETQ. Trimming pared 3 bases from V and 8 bases from J, leaving 20 bases between. CDR3 length: 16 residues.